This T cell receptor (beta chain) was captured in a study of patients and donors after allogeneic stem cell transplantation. This clonotype came up a few times. A single record per CDR3 protein comes from TCRdb applying MiXCR to the RT-PCR reads. There are 800,000 to 1,000,000 distinct CDR3 sequences in the sample; over 15% occur only once, and 5% to 7.5% lies in the top ten. This sequence originates from a human donor who was either an allogeneic HSCT recipient or a stem cell or donor lymphocyte infusion donor (not recorded which). It is not recorded whose cells these are; they may come from a transplant donor. Source material: blood, either unsorted or a sorted T cell fraction (not recorded which).

CDR3 in amino acids: CASSQGQGSYGYTF. For the CDR3, the DNA is TGTGCCAGCAGCCAAGGACAGGGGAGCTATGGCTACACCTTC. The chain carries TRBV3-1 and TRBJ1-2, with 8 bases identical to TRBD1. V lost 1 base, J lost 4 bases, and 2 bases stayed unmatched. The CDR3 sequence is 14 residues long. Germline V lookup: CDR1 LGHDT, CDR2 YNNKEL (reference sequence).